The clone carrying this T cell receptor (beta chain) was counted ten times or more. Its antigen remains unidentified. The sample originates from a study of T cell repertoires in cytomegalovirus infection. Study-level points and caveats: Carriage of CMV together with the relevant HLA was identifiable through cumulative public TCR beta family frequency.

Germline V CDR1 and CDR2: SNHLY, FYNNEI. The CDR3 is 14 residues long. After removal of 6 bases from V and 2 bases from J, the junction contained 6 bases not matched to a gene. TCRdb re-analysed the reads in MiXCR, keeping a single row per CDR3 protein. This sample has 400,000 or so distinct CDR3 sequences; around 18% occur once, and the top ten carry 8.7%. This TCR came from a human donor in good health (CMV status not recorded). Some clones in this sample may be carry-over from other donors' samples. The chain has TRBV2 and TRBJ2-5, with 7 positions matching TRBD2. Sequenced input: PBMCs. CDR3 coding DNA: TGTGCCAGCAGATTTAGGACTAGTCAAGAGACCCAGTACTTC. Translation: CASRFRTSQETQYF.